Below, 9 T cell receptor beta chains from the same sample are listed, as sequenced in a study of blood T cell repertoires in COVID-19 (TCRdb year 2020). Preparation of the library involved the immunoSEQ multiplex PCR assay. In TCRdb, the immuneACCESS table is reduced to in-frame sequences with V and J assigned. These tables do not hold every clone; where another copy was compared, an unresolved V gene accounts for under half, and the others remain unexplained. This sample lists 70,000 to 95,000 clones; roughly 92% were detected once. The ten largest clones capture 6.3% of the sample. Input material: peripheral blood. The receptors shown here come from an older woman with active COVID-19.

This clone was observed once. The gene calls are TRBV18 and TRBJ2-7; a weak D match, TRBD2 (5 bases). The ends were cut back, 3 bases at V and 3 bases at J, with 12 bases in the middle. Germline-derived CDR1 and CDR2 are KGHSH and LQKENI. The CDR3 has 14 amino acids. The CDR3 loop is CASSPKDGNYEQYF. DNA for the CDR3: TGTGCCAGCTCACCGAAGGACGGGAACTACGAGCAGTACTTC.

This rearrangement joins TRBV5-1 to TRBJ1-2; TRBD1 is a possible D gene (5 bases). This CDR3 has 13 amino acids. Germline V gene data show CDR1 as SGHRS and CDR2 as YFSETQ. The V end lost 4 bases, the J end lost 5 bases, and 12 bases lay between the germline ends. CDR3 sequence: CASSPLGTYGYTF. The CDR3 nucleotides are TGCGCCAGCAGCCCCTTAGGGACTTATGGCTACACCTTC.

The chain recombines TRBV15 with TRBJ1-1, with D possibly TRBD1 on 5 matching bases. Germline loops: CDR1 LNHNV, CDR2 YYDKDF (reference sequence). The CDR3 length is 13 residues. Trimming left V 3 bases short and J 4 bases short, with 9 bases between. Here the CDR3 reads CATSRGRITEAFF. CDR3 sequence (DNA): TGTGCCACCAGCAGGGGGCGGATCACTGAAGCTTTCTTT.

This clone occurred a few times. This CDR3 is CASSQDLGLADTGELFF. The CDR3, as DNA: TGTGCCAGCAGCCAAGATCTCGGACTAGCGGATACCGGGGAGCTGTTTTTT. The V call is TRBV14, the J call TRBJ2-2; 10 nucleotides line up with TRBD2. The CDR3 is 17 amino acids. The germline gives CDR1 SGHDN, CDR2 FVKESK. The junction had 6 bases not matched to a gene; V was cut back by 0 bases and J by 5 bases.

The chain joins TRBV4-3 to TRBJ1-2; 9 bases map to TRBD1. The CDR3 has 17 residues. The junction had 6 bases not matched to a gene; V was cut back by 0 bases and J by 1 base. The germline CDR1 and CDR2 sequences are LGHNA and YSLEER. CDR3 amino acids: CASSQDRGTGSNYGYTF. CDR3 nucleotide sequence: TGCGCCAGCAGCCAAGATCGTGGGACAGGGAGTAACTATGGCTACACCTTC.

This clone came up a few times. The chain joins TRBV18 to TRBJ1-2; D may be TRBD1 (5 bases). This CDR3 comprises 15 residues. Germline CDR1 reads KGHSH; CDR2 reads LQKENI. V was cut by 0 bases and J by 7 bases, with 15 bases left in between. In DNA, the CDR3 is TGTGCCAGCTCACCACCAACAGGCTCTAGTGGTGGCTACACCTTC. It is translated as CASSPPTGSSGGYTF.

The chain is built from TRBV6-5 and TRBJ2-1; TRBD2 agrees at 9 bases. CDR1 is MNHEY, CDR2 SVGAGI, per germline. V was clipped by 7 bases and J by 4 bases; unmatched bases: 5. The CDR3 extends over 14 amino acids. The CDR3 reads CASTTTSGYNEQFF. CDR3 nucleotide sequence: TGTGCCAGCACCACGACTAGCGGATACAATGAGCAGTTCTTC.

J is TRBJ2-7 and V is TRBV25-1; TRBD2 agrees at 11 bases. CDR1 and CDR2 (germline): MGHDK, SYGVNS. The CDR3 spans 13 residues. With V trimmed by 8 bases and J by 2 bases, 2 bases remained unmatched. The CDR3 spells CASGTSGTYEQYF. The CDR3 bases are TGTGCCAGCGGGACTAGCGGTACCTACGAGCAGTACTTC.

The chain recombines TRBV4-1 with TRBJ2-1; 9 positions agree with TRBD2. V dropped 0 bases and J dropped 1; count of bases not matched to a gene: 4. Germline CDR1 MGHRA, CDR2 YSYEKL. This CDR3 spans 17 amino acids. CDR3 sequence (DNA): TGCGCCAGCAGCCAAGAGGCTAGCGGGACGTCCTACAATGAGCAGTTCTTC. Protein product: CASSQEASGTSYNEQFF.